This T cell receptor (beta chain) comes out of a study of beta chain features in type 1 diabetes. About the study: The examined sorted cells totaled 107,917,701 across samples.

Trimming took 3 bases from V and 6 from J, leaving 8 bases between them. The CDR3 extends over 12 amino acids. Germline assignment: CDR1 MDHEN and CDR2 SYDVKM. CD45RO/CCR7/CD25/CD127/CD95/CD27 separated CD4+ naive, central memory, regulatory and stem cell-like memory cells by sorting. For this clone: The antigen remains undetermined.

The study reverse transcribed the entire isolated RNA, so it sequenced expressed TCRB transcripts. Produced via immunoSEQ multiplex PCR; TCRdb's table is partial and in-frame only. Of about 360,000 clones listed, 10% to 15% are singletons. Study-wide points: In all four CD4+ subsets, TCRB CDR3 length was significantly, moderately reduced in type 1 diabetes.

Source material: naive CD4+ T cells from blood. The chain has TRBV28 and TRBJ1-1; D uncertain. This receptor was obtained from a man aged 18-30 years in good health. This chain's CDR3 is CASSFETAEAFF. The CDR3 coding sequence is TGTGCCAGCAGTTTTGAAACAGCTGAAGCTTTCTTT.